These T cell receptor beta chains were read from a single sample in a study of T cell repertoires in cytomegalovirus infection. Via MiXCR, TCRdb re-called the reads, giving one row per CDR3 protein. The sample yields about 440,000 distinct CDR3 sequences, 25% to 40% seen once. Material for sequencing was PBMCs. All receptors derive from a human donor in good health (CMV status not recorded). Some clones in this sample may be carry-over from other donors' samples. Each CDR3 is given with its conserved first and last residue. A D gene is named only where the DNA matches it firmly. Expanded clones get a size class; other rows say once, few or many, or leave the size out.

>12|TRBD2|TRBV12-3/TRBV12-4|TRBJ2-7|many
CASSSGGYEQYF
TGTGCCAGCAGTTCGGGGGGCTACGAGCAGTACTTC
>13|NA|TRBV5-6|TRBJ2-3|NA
CASSLGALNTQYF
TGTGCCAGCAGCTTGGGGGCCCTTAATACGCAGTATTTT
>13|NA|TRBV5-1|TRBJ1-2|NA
CASSPDTGHGYTF
TGCGCCAGCAGCCCCGACACGGGGCATGGCTACACCTTC
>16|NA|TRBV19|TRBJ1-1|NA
CASSIVGGRMNTEAFF
TGTGCCAGTAGTATAGTCGGGGGGCGCATGAACACTGAAGCTTTCTTT
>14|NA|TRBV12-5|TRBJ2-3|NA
CASGLAEVGDTQYF
TGTGCTAGTGGCTTAGCGGAGGTGGGGGATACGCAGTATTTT
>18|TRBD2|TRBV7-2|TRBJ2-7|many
CASSLWSGRTSGGGEQYF
TGTGCCAGCAGCTTATGGTCGGGAAGGACTAGCGGGGGAGGAGAGCAGTACTTC
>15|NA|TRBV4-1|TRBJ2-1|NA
CASSQPMDRYNEQFF
TGCGCCAGCAGCCAACCTATGGACCGCTACAATGAGCAGTTCTTC
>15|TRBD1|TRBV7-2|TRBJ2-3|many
CASSRDRGGADTQYF
TGTGCCAGCAGCAGGGACAGGGGAGGTGCAGATACGCAGTATTTT
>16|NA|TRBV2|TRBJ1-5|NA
CASSEQTPRAGQPQHF
TGTGCCAGCAGTGAGCAGACCCCCCGGGCTGGTCAGCCCCAGCATTTT
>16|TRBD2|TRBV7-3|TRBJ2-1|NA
CASSLDWLAGGNEQFF
TGTGCCAGCAGCTTAGATTGGCTAGCCGGGGGGAATGAGCAGTTCTTC
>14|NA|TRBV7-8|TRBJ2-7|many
CASSLDVGPYEQYF
TGTGCCAGCAGCTTAGATGTCGGTCCCTACGAGCAGTACTTC
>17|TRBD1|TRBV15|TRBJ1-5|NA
CATSSGDRVYSNQPQHF
TGTGCCACCAGCAGTGGGGACAGGGTGTATAGCAATCAGCCCCAGCATTTT
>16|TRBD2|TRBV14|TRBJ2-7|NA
CASSQGGLAGFYEQYF
TGTGCCAGCAGCCAAGGAGGACTAGCGGGGTTCTACGAGCAGTACTTC
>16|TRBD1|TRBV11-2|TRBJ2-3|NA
CASSSRTGTWEDTQYF
TGTGCCAGCAGCTCCCGGACAGGTACCTGGGAAGATACGCAGTATTTT
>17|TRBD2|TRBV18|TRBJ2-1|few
CASSPRRGGEGYNEQFF
TGTGCCAGCTCACCCCGACGCGGGGGAGAGGGGTACAATGAGCAGTTCTTC
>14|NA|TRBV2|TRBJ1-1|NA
CASSTRGGPAIAFF
TGTGCCAGCTCTACCCGCGGGGGGCCAGCGATAGCTTTCTTT
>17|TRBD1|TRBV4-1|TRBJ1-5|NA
CASSQGGPSGGGQPQHF
TGCGCCAGCAGCCAAGGAGGCCCGTCAGGGGGCGGTCAGCCCCAGCATTTT
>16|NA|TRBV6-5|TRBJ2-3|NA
CASSAGTLGRADTQYF
TGTGCCAGCAGCGCTGGGACATTGGGTAGGGCAGATACGCAGTATTTT
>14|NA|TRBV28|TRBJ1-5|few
CASSSREGNQPQHF
TGTGCCAGCAGTTCACGGGAGGGAAATCAGCCCCAGCATTTT
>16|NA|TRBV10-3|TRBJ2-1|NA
CAISDYSQDGNMEQFF
TGTGCCATCAGTGACTACTCCCAGGACGGAAACATGGAGCAGTTCTTC
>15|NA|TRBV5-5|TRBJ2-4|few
CASSRTGSVGDIQYF
TGTGCCAGCAGCCGGACGGGGTCTGTGGGGGACATTCAGTACTTC
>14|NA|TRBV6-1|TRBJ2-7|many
CASIPLGDSYEQYF
TGTGCCAGCATTCCCCTGGGCGACTCCTACGAGCAGTACTTC
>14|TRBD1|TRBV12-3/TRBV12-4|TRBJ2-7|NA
CASSEGQGLTEQYF
TGTGCCAGCAGTGAGGGACAGGGACTGACCGAGCAGTACTTC
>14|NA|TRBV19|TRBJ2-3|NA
CASRIDRDTDTKYF
TGTGCCAGTAGGATAGATAGGGACACAGATACGAAGTATTTT
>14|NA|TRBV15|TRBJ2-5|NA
CATSTRDNQETQYF
TGTGCCACCAGCACCCGGGACAACCAAGAGACCCAGTACTTC
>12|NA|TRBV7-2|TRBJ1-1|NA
CARSRGGPEALF
TGTGCGAGGAGCCGCGGGGGCCCTGAAGCTTTATTT
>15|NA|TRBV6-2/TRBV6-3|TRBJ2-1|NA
CASSLRHGLHNEQFF
TGTGCCAGCAGCCTTAGACACGGCCTCCACAATGAGCAGTTCTTC
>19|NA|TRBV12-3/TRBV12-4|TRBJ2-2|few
CASCNRSVGWAANTGELFF
TGTGCCAGCTGCAACCGGAGTGTCGGGTGGGCCGCGAACACCGGGGAGCTGTTTTTT
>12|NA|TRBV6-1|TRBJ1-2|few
CASSERTKGYTF
TGTGCCAGCAGTGAACGGACTAAGGGCTACACCTTC
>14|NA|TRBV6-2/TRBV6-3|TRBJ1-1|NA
CASQDTGLISEAFF
TGTGCCTCTCAGGACACAGGCCTGATCTCTGAAGCTTTCTTT
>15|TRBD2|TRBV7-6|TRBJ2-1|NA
CASSLLADTYNEQFF
TGTGCCAGCAGCTTACTAGCGGACACCTACAATGAGCAGTTCTTC
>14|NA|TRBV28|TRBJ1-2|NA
CASSTGGMFHGYTF
TGTGCCAGCAGTACCGGGGGGATGTTTCATGGCTACACCTTC
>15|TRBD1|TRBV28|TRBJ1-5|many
CASSPPGQGSQPQHF
TGTGCCAGCAGTCCGCCAGGACAGGGATCTCAGCCCCAGCATTTT
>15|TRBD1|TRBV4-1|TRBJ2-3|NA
CASIQGTVRTDTQYF
TGCGCCAGCATCCAAGGGACAGTCCGCACAGATACGCAGTATTTT
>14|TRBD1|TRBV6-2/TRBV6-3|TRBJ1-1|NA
CASSGLDRGIEAFF
TGTGCCAGCAGTGGACTCGACAGGGGAATTGAAGCTTTCTTT
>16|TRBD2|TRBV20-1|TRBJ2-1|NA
CSASQYSGGADHEQFF
TGCAGTGCTTCCCAATATAGCGGGGGGGCCGACCATGAGCAGTTCTTC
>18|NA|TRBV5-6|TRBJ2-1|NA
CASSSDVGLGAKYNEQFF
TGTGCCAGCAGCTCTGACGTCGGACTGGGGGCCAAGTACAATGAGCAGTTCTTC
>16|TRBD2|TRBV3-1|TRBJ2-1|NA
CASSPFAGDFYNEQFF
TGTGCCAGCAGCCCCTTTGCGGGGGACTTTTACAATGAGCAGTTCTTC
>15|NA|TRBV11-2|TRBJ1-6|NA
CASSSTSSANSPLHF
TGTGCCAGCAGCTCTACAAGTTCGGCAAATTCACCCCTCCACTTT
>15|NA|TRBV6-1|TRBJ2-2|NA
CASSLQGWDTGELFF
TGTGCCAGCAGTCTGCAGGGGTGGGACACCGGGGAGCTGTTTTTT
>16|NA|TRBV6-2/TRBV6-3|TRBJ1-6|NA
CASSLPLGGVNSPLHF
TGTGCCAGCAGCCTTCCCCTTGGAGGAGTAAATTCACCCCTCCACTTT
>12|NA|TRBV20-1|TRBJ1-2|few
CSAMTTPSGYTF
TGCAGTGCAATGACAACTCCCTCGGGCTACACCTTC
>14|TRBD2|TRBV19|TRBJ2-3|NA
CATVCSGGADTQYF
TGTGCCACCGTGTGCAGCGGGGGAGCAGATACGCAGTATTTT
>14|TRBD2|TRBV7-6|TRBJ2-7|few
CASRGTSGKDEQYF
TGTGCCAGCCGTGGAACCAGCGGGAAGGACGAGCAGTACTTC
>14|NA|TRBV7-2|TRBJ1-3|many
CASSLGGDGNTIYF
TGTGCCAGCAGCTTAGGGGGAGACGGAAACACCATATATTTT
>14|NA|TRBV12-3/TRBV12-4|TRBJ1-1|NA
CASSLAGGETEAFF
TGTGCCAGCAGTTTAGCCGGGGGGGAGACTGAAGCTTTCTTT
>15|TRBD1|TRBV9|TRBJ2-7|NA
CASSAGTGSFHAQYF
TGTGCCAGCAGCGCCGGGACAGGGTCTTTCCACGCGCAGTACTTC
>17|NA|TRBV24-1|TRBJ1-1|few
CATSPFTHTRMNTEAFF
TGTGCCACCTCGCCTTTTACTCATACTCGGATGAACACTGAAGCTTTCTTT